The 30 T cell receptor beta chains in this list originate from one sample, sequenced in a study of cytomegalovirus exposure and HLA in healthy donors. Amplification used 60 Vbeta primers and 13 Jbeta primers. The assay was immunoSEQ multiplex PCR, and TCRdb's table has in-frame clones only and misses some. This sample has 150,000 to 200,000 clones; around 80% occur once, and the top ten carry 1.4%. The material sequenced was PBMCs. These TCRs come from a man aged 18-30 years in good health and CMV-seronegative.

The V and J genes are TRBV5-1 and TRBJ1-1; D perhaps matches TRBD1 (5 bases). The CDR3 length is 14 residues. Trimming stripped 2 bases from V and 0 bases from J, with 8 bases between. CDR1 is SGHRS, CDR2 YFSETQ, per germline. CDR3 in amino acids: CASSFRTMNTEAFF. The DNA of the CDR3 is TGCGCCAGCAGCTTCCGGACAATGAACACTGAAGCTTTCTTT.

The chain carries TRBV4-1 and TRBJ1-6, with D tentatively TRBD1 (6 bases). The CDR3 is 20 residues long. Trimming left V 3 bases short and J 1 base short, with 22 bases between. Germline loops: CDR1 MGHRA, CDR2 YSYEKL. For the CDR3, the DNA is TGCGCCAGCAGCCACGTACCAAATCAGGGGAAATGGTCCTATAATTCACCCCTCCACTTT. Residues: CASSHVPNQGKWSYNSPLHF.

CDR3 loop: CASSLDPRQGWDGYTF. The CDR3 nucleotides are TGTGCCAGCAGCTTGGATCCGAGACAGGGTTGGGATGGCTACACCTTC. The chain employs TRBV5-4 and TRBJ1-2; TRBD1 agrees at 7 bases. The CDR3 spans 16 residues. Trimming removed 0 bases from V and 6 bases from J; junction bases left unmatched: 11. Germline V lookup: CDR1 SGHNT, CDR2 YYREEE (reference sequence).

This chain connects TRBV6-1 to TRBJ1-1, with TRBD1 matching 9 bases. Germline V gene sequence: CDR1 MNHNS, CDR2 SASEGT. V lost 3 bases, J lost 9 bases, and 8 bases stayed unmatched. This CDR3 spans 14 amino acids. CDR3 in DNA: TGTGCCAGCAGTGAGGGGACAGGGATAGGGAAAGCTTTCTTT. It is translated as CASSEGTGIGKAFF.

The J gene is TRBJ2-2, the V gene TRBV27, with unresolved D. The V end lost 0 bases, the J end lost 8 bases, and 4 bases lay between the germline ends. This CDR3 comprises 12 residues. Germline-derived CDR1 and CDR2 are MNHEY and SMNVEV (reference sequence). CDR3 residues: CASSLSEGELFF. The CDR3, as DNA: TGTGCCAGCAGTTTATCAGAGGGGGAGCTGTTTTTT.

This clone was picked up many times. The V gene is TRBV2, the J gene TRBJ1-3; weak D call: TRBD1 (5 bases). Germline-derived CDR1 and CDR2 are SNHLY and FYNNEI. This CDR3 comprises 15 residues. V lost 3 bases to trimming and J lost 2 bases, with 11 bases between them. CDR3 bases: TGTGCCAGCAGTGATAGGGGACTCGCTGGAAACACCATATATTTT. It translates to CASSDRGLAGNTIYF. The whole variable domain, filled in from reference TRBV2 and TRBJ1-3, reads EPEVTQTPSHQVTQMGQEVILRCVPISNHLYFYWYRQILGQKVEFLVSFYNNEISEKSEIFDDQFSVERPDGSNFTLKIRSTKLEDSAMYFCASSDRGLAGNTIYFGEGSWLTVV.

The chain uses TRBV2 and TRBJ2-1, with 9 nucleotides matching TRBD2. The CDR3 runs 17 residues. Germline CDR1 is SNHLY and CDR2 is FYNNEI. Trimming at V came to 6 bases and at J to 0 bases, leaving 9 bases not matched to a gene. The DNA of the CDR3 is TGTGCCAGCAGCTCGCTGGCGGGAGGGTCCTCCTACAATGAGCAGTTCTTC. Translated, it gives CASSSLAGGSSYNEQFF.

This chain connects TRBV25-1 to TRBJ2-1; the match to TRBD2 covers 9 bases. The V gene end was trimmed by 4 bases and the J gene end by 8 bases; junction bases not matched to a gene: 9. The germline gives CDR1 MGHDK, CDR2 SYGVNS. This CDR3 is 15 amino acids long. The chain's CDR3 is CASSVSGSAGHEQFF. The CDR3, as DNA: TGTGCCAGCAGTGTTAGCGGGAGCGCCGGGCATGAGCAGTTCTTC.

This clone was recorded only once. A junction end diverges from the germline sequence, so it may reflect a read error. The chain uses TRBV30 and TRBJ2-4; TRBD1 is a possible D gene (5 bases). Germline CDR1 reads GTSNPN; CDR2 reads SVGIG (reference sequence). The CDR3 contains 14 residues. The CDR3 loop reads CARRRAREGNIQYF. CDR3 DNA sequence: TGTGCCCGGAGACGGGCCAGGGAAGGTAACATTCAGTACTTC. The complete variable domain, with remaining parts taken from reference TRBV30 and TRBJ2-4, reads SQTIHQWPATLVQPVGSPLSLECTVEGTSNPNLYWYRQAAGRGLQLLFYSVGIGQISSEVPQNLSASRPQDRQFILSSKKLLLSDSGFYLCARRRAREGNIQYFGAGTRLSVL.

This chain joins TRBV18 and TRBJ2-7; TRBD1 agrees at 8 bases. The germline V gene encodes CDR1 KGHSH and CDR2 LQKENI. With V trimmed by 1 base and J by 0 bases, 2 bases remained unmatched. The CDR3 length is 15 residues. CDR3 amino acids: CASSPLGQVSYEQYF. The CDR3 nucleotides read TGTGCCAGCTCACCACTGGGACAGGTCTCCTACGAGCAGTACTTC.

The chain joins TRBV12-5 to TRBJ1-5, with 7 bases matching TRBD1. The CDR3 has 14 residues. After removal of 3 bases from V and 7 bases from J, the junction contained 6 bases not matched to a gene. Germline CDR1 and CDR2: LGHNT and FRNRAP. CDR3 sequence (DNA): TGTGCTAGTGGTTTAGATGGACAGGTCCAGCCCCAGCATTTT. This codes for CASGLDGQVQPQHF.

The genes are TRBV5-4 and TRBJ2-7, with 12 bases identical to TRBD2. Losses at the gene ends were 0 bases for V and 5 bases for J; bases not matched to a gene: 6. The CDR3 consists of 16 residues. Germline CDR1 is SGHNT and CDR2 is YYREEE (reference sequence). Here the CDR3 DNA reads TGTGCCAGCAGCTTGGGCCTAGCGGGGGGGGAAGACGAGCAGTACTTC. This codes for CASSLGLAGGEDEQYF.

The chain carries TRBV6-5 and TRBJ2-2, with 8 bases identical to TRBD1. The germline gives CDR1 MNHEY, CDR2 SVGAGI. This CDR3 has 14 amino acids. V dropped 8 bases and J dropped 5; count of bases not matched to a gene: 7. This CDR3 reads CASSPYRGTGELFF. The CDR3, as DNA: TGTGCCAGCTCCCCGTACAGGGGGACCGGGGAGCTGTTTTTT.

The chain employs TRBV30 and TRBJ2-7, with TRBD1 as a possible D gene (5 bases). The CDR3 covers 19 residues. Trimming pared 3 bases from V and 1 base from J, leaving 28 bases between. Looked up from germline, CDR1 is GTSNPN and CDR2 is SVGIG (reference sequence). The CDR3 nucleotides read TGTGCCTGGAGCGATAGAGGCGTACAGGCCCTAGGGTGGTCCTACGAGCAGTACTTC. This gives the protein CAWSDRGVQALGWSYEQYF.

The chain carries TRBV4-3 and TRBJ2-4, with 8 bases matching TRBD1. Per the germline V gene, CDR1 is LGHNA and CDR2 is YSLEER. The CDR3 is 16 amino acids. V shed 2 bases, J shed 0 bases, and the junction held 3 bases outside the gene matches. This CDR3 is CASSQLTGVAKNIQYF. CDR3 coding DNA: TGCGCCAGCAGCCAATTGACAGGGGTAGCCAAAAACATTCAGTACTTC.

The genes are TRBV4-1 and TRBJ2-5, with TRBD1 as a possible D gene (5 bases). The CDR3 is 14 residues long. The germline CDR1 and CDR2 sequences are MGHRA and YSYEKL. V shed 3 bases and J shed 5 bases, with 13 bases lying between them. CDR3 residues: CASSHQDTGETQYF. DNA for the CDR3: TGCGCCAGCAGCCACCAGGACACCGGGGAGACCCAGTACTTC.

The chain uses TRBV10-3 and TRBJ2-1; 7 bases are a match to TRBD2. Per germline, CDR1 ENHRY and CDR2 SYGVKD. J was trimmed by 5 bases and V by 0 bases; bases with no gene match: 10. The CDR3 runs to 17 residues. The CDR3 region has the DNA TGTGCCATCAGTGAGTCCCAGGCGAGCGGGGATAACAATGAGCAGTTCTTC. This translates into CAISESQASGDNNEQFF.

This clone showed up just once. The chain couples TRBV6-5 to TRBJ2-7; D may be TRBD2 (6 bases). V was clipped by 2 bases and J by 0 bases, with 8 bases between them. The CDR3 spans 14 residues. CDR1 MNHEY and CDR2 SVGAGI come from the germline V gene. CDR3 protein: CASSYLRGSYEQYF. In DNA form, the CDR3 reads TGTGCCAGCAGTTACCTGCGGGGCTCCTACGAGCAGTACTTC.

The genes are TRBV11-3 and TRBJ1-1; 7 bases map to TRBD1. The CDR3 is 13 residues long. Germline V gives CDR1 SGHNT, CDR2 YENEEA. V lost 5 bases, J lost 5 bases, and 5 bases stayed unmatched. In nucleotides, the CDR3 is TGTGCCAGCAGCGTACAGGGGATGACTGAAGCTTTCTTT. Translated: CASSVQGMTEAFF.

The CDR3 DNA is TGCGCCAGCAGCCGAGAAACGGGGGGGGGATACGAGCAGTACTTC. Protein: CASSRETGGGYEQYF. The genes are TRBV4-3 and TRBJ2-7; 8 nucleotides line up with TRBD2. Losses at the gene ends were 4 bases for V and 4 bases for J; bases not matched to a gene: 9. In germline, CDR1 is LGHNA, CDR2 YSLEER. The CDR3 has 15 residues.

This clone was picked up a small number of times. V is TRBV2 and J is TRBJ2-2, with 10 nucleotides matching TRBD2. With 6 bases clipped from V and 1 base from J, the junction kept 5 bases outside the gene matches. Per germline, CDR1 SNHLY and CDR2 FYNNEI. The CDR3 is made up of 16 amino acids. CDR3 sequence: CASSGLAVLNTGELFF. The CDR3 coding sequence is TGTGCCAGCAGCGGACTAGCGGTGCTGAACACCGGGGAGCTGTTTTTT. Supplemented by reference TRBV2 and TRBJ2-2, the full variable domain reads EPEVTQTPSHQVTQMGQEVILRCVPISNHLYFYWYRQILGQKVEFLVSFYNNEISEKSEIFDDQFSVERPDGSNFTLKIRSTKLEDSAMYFCASSGLAVLNTGELFFGEGSRLTVL.

Turning to this clone: One end of the junction varies from germline; a read error may be responsible. The chain links TRBV7-9 to TRBJ2-7; TRBD2 is a possible D gene (5 bases). The CDR3 runs 12 residues. The germline gives CDR1 SEHNR, CDR2 FQNEAQ (reference sequence). The CDR3 DNA reads TGTTCCAGCAGCCGTCCGGGATACGAGCAGTACTTC. It codes for CSSSRPGYEQYF.

The chain links TRBV6-5 to TRBJ2-3; the D is unclear. There are 16 residues in the CDR3. Germline lookup yields CDR1 MNHEY and CDR2 SVGAGI. V lost 0 bases and J 0 bases, leaving 10 bases between the germline ends. The CDR3 region has the DNA TGTGCCAGCAGTTACTCCTTTCTCGGGAGCACAGATACGCAGTATTTT. This gives the protein CASSYSFLGSTDTQYF.

This chain joins TRBV9 and TRBJ2-1; possible D gene TRBD1, 5 bases. CDR1 is SGDLS and CDR2 is YYNGEE in the germline V gene. Trimming stripped 3 bases from V and 10 bases from J, with 14 bases between. The CDR3 extends over 13 amino acids. This chain's CDR3 is CASSGKGKYEQFF. The CDR3 bases are TGTGCCAGCAGCGGGAAGGGGAAGTACGAGCAGTTCTTC.

This sequence joins TRBV5-1 and TRBJ1-4; 9 nucleotides align to TRBD1. CDR1 is SGHRS and CDR2 is YFSETQ in the germline V gene. The CDR3 has 14 amino acids. With 3 bases clipped from V and 8 bases from J, the junction kept 5 bases outside the gene matches. CDR3 DNA sequence: TGCGCCAGCAGCTCACAGGGGGCGCGGGAAAAACTGTTTTTT. This encodes CASSSQGAREKLFF. Full variable domain (missing parts from reference TRBV5-1 and TRBJ1-4): KAGVTQTPRYLIKTRGQQVTLSCSPISGHRSVSWYQQTPGQGLQFLFEYFSETQRNKGNFPGRFSGRQFSNSRSEMNVSTLELGDSALYLCASSSQGAREKLFFGSGTQLSVL.

The V gene is TRBV7-8, the J gene TRBJ1-2, with TRBD1 identical over 7 bases. With 5 bases clipped from V and 4 bases from J, the junction kept 13 bases outside the gene matches. CDR1 SGHVS and CDR2 FQNEAQ come from the germline V gene. CDR3 length equals 16 residues. CDR3 DNA: TGTGCCAGCAGCCCATCAGGGACAGCGCGACTCTATGGCTACACCTTC. Its translation: CASSPSGTARLYGYTF.

This rearrangement joins TRBV27 to TRBJ2-1, with 11 bases lining up with TRBD1. The CDR3 is 16 amino acids. J lost 7 bases, V lost 6 bases, and 11 bases had no gene match. The germline V gene has CDR1 MNHEY and CDR2 SMNVEV (reference sequence). CDR3 sequence: CASSRLGQGAGNEQFF. The CDR3 nucleotides read TGTGCCAGCAGCCGACTTGGACAGGGGGCTGGAAATGAGCAGTTCTTC.

The chain couples TRBV9 to TRBJ1-2, with D perhaps matching TRBD1 (5 bases). Trimming pared 0 bases from V and 2 bases from J, leaving 14 bases between. The CDR3 covers 16 residues. Per the germline V gene, CDR1 is SGDLS and CDR2 is YYNGEE. Here the CDR3 DNA reads TGTGCCAGCAGCGTAGGGACGGGGGAGGGAAACTATGGCTACACCTTC. Translating it yields CASSVGTGEGNYGYTF.

V and J are TRBV2 and TRBJ1-5, with D unresolved. V lost 3 bases and J 6 bases, leaving 6 bases between the germline ends. The germline V gene encodes CDR1 SNHLY and CDR2 FYNNEI. This CDR3 comprises 12 residues. The CDR3 here is CASSERSQPQHF. The CDR3 DNA reads as TGTGCCAGCAGTGAGAGGAGTCAGCCCCAGCATTTT.

The chain is built from TRBV5-1 and TRBJ2-2, with 7 bases lining up with TRBD2. The CDR3 spans 14 residues. After removal of 5 bases from V and 2 bases from J, the junction contained 3 bases not matched to a gene. CDR1 SGHRS and CDR2 YFSETQ come from the germline V gene. Here the CDR3 DNA reads TGCGCCAGCAGGGCTAGCGGTAACACCGGGGAGCTGTTTTTT. Its protein is CASRASGNTGELFF.